This T cell receptor (beta chain) was found in a study of blood T cell repertoires in COVID-19. Study at large: Some COVID-19 samples were acute and others convalescent; all came from the United States, Italy and Spain.

Assay: immunoSEQ multiplex PCR; the TCRdb copy retains only in-frame clones and omits some. The table records 150,000 or so clones, about nine tenths of them present only once. This clonotype was obtained from a woman aged 70-85 years with acute or convalescent COVID-19. The sample taken for sequencing was peripheral blood.

In DNA form, the CDR3 reads TGTGCCAGCAGGACAAGACAGGGGCTCTACGAGCAGTACTTC. It translates to CASRTRQGLYEQYF. The chain is built from TRBV28 and TRBJ2-7; the match to TRBD1 covers 8 bases. Per the germline V gene, CDR1 is MDHEN and CDR2 is SYDVKM. The V gene end was trimmed by 6 bases and the J gene end by 3 bases; junction bases not matched to a gene: 7. The CDR3 sequence is 14 residues long.